Each of the 7 T cell receptor beta chains below was sequenced from the same sample in a study of vaccination effects on CD4 cells after COVID-19 (dated by TCRdb to between 2022 and 2023). Libraries were constructed by the immunoSEQ multiplex PCR assay. The clones in this table, taken by TCRdb from immuneACCESS, are in-frame only. Not every clone is retained; where verified, under half of the shortfall comes from an unresolved V gene, and the cause of the rest is unknown. The table for this sample lists some 14,000 clones; roughly three quarters of them were counted only once. The biggest ten clones account for under 30% of the sample. In the ViraFEST assay, PBMC were stimulated with viral peptide pools, and antigen-specific CD4+ T cell clonotypes were then identified by expansion using TCR sequencing. After around 11 days of culture, CD4+ T cells were isolated with the EasySep CD4+ T cell isolation kit. Convalescent patients had PCR-confirmed SARS-CoV-2 infection between March and December 2020, before Alpha, Beta and Delta variants emerged in the United States. Each participant got two doses of an mRNA SARS-CoV-2 vaccine, either BNT162b2 or mRNA-1273.

For these TCRs, the target antigens are not known. The sample here was CD4+ T cells from PBMCs cultured with HCoV-NL63 spike peptides, taken after COVID-19 vaccination. Sample cell subset or site, as interpreted from the label and publication: HCoV-NL63 spike overlapping peptide pool stimulation. Every receptor here comes from a human donor who had a prior SARS-CoV-2 infection.

This chain joins TRBV10-1 and TRBJ1-1; weak D call: TRBD1 (6 bases). V lost 6 bases, J lost 4 bases, and 9 bases lay in between. CDR1 and CDR2 (germline): WNHNN, SYGVQD (reference sequence). The CDR3 loop spans 12 amino acids. DNA of the CDR3: TGCGCCAGCAGAAGACAGGCCACTGAAGCTTTCTTT. This translates into CASRRQATEAFF.

V and J are TRBV6-5 and TRBJ2-7, with a weak D call TRBD2 (5 bases). Germline values: CDR1 MNHEY, CDR2 SVGAGI. V lost 6 bases and J lost 8, with 14 bases in between. The CDR3 loop spans 12 amino acids. The CDR3 sequence is CASRYPAGQQYF. The CDR3 DNA reads TGTGCCAGCAGGTATCCCGCGGGCCAGCAGTACTTC.

The CDR3 sequence is CASSVDRYSYEQYF. The CDR3 bases are TGTGCCAGCAGCGTGGACCGATACTCCTACGAGCAGTACTTC. V and J are TRBV7-3 and TRBJ2-7, with unresolved D. Trimming removed 5 bases from V and 0 bases from J, with 11 bases in between. The germline gives CDR1 SGHTA, CDR2 FQGTGA. The CDR3 totals 14 residues.

The J gene is TRBJ2-5, the V gene TRBV5-4, with TRBD2 matching 7 bases. The junction had 15 bases not matched to a gene; V was cut back by 6 bases and J by 4 bases. This CDR3 region has 16 residues. The germline V gene has CDR1 SGHNT and CDR2 YYREEE (reference sequence). In DNA form, the CDR3 reads TGTGCCAGCACCATCGGAGGTGGGAGGGCCTTAGAGACCCAGTACTTC. It specifies CASTIGGGRALETQYF. The whole variable domain, filled in from reference TRBV5-4 and TRBJ2-5, reads ETGVTQSPTHLIKTRGQQVTLRCSSQSGHNTVSWYQQALGQGPQFIFQYYREEENGRGNFPPRFSGLQFPNYSSELNVNALELDDSALYLCASTIGGGRALETQYFGPGTRLLVL.

This clone has just one count. The rearrangement joins TRBV30 to TRBJ2-6, with 7 bases fitting TRBD2. This CDR3 spans 17 amino acids. Unmatched junction bases numbered 11, after V lost 6 bases and J lost 0 bases. The germline CDR1 and CDR2 sequences are GTSNPN and SVGIG (reference sequence). The CDR3 nucleotides read TGTGCCTGTCCCCGGGACTACGTACACTCTGGGGCCAACGTCCTGACTTTC. It encodes CACPRDYVHSGANVLTF. Filled out from reference TRBV30 and TRBJ2-6, the complete variable domain reads SQTIHQWPATLVQPVGSPLSLECTVEGTSNPNLYWYRQAAGRGLQLLFYSVGIGQISSEVPQNLSASRPQDRQFILSSKKLLLSDSGFYLCACPRDYVHSGANVLTFGAGSRLTVL.

V and J are TRBV12-3 or TRBV12-4 and TRBJ1-5; the D is unclear. The CDR3 spans 13 residues. Deletions cut 2 bases from V and 9 bases from J, with 11 bases between. The CDR3 spells CASSLSPNGPQHF. DNA of the CDR3: TGTGCCAGCAGTTTATCACCCAATGGGCCCCAGCATTTT.

V and J are TRBV6-1 and TRBJ1-1, with a weak D call TRBD1 (5 bases). This CDR3 contains 15 residues. CDR1 is MNHNS and CDR2 is SASEGT in the germline V gene. Trimming pared 2 bases from V and 3 bases from J, leaving 13 bases between. This CDR3 is CASSEFGGGDTEAFF. CDR3 DNA: TGTGCCAGCAGTGAATTTGGGGGAGGGGACACTGAAGCTTTCTTT.